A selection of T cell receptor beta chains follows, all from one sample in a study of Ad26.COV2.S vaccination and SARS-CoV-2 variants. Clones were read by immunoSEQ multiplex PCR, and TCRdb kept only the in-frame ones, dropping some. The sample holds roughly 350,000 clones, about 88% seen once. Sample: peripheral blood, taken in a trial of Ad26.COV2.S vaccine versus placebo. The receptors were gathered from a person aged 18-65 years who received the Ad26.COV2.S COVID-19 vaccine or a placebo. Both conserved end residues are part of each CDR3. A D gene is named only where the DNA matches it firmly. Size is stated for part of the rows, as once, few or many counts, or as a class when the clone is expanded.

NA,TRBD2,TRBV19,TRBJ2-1,CASSGGLAMVEQFF,TGTGCCAGTAGTGGGGGACTAGCAATGGTTGAGCAGTTCTTC
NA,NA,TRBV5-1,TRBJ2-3,CASSLIGSRRGTDTQYF,TGCGCCAGCAGCTTGATAGGAAGTCGTCGGGGCACAGATACGCAGTATTTT
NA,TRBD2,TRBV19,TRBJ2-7,CASSSWTSGRPYEQYF,TGTGCCAGTAGTTCCTGGACTAGCGGGAGGCCCTACGAGCAGTACTTC
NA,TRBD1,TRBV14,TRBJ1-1,CASSQQQGRTEAFF,TGTGCCAGCAGCCAGCAACAGGGGCGCACTGAAGCTTTCTTT
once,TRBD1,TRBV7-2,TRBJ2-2,CASSLGTWGDRSAGELFF,TGTGCCAGCAGCTTAGGGACTTGGGGGGACAGGAGTGCCGGGGAGCTGTTTTTT
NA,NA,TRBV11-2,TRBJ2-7,CASSLTSSYEQYF,TGTGCCAGCAGCTTGACTAGCTCCTACGAGCAGTACTTC
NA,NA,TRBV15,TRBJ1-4,CATSRDVGMDEKLFF,TGTGCCACCAGCAGAGATGTAGGGATGGATGAAAAACTGTTTTTT
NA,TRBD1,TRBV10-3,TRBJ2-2,CAISGDRGTGELFF,TGTGCCATCAGTGGAGACAGGGGAACCGGGGAGCTGTTTTTT
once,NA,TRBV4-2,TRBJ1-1,CASSQEVRGKGTMNTEAFF,TGTGCCAGCAGCCAAGAAGTGCGAGGGAAAGGGACGATGAACACTGAAGCTTTCTTT
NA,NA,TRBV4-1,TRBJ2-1,CASSRLDEQFF,TGCGCCAGCAGCCGACTAGATGAGCAGTTCTTC
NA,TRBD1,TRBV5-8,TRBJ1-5,CASSSPPGQGDQPQHF,TGTGCCAGCAGCTCCCCGCCGGGACAGGGGGATCAGCCCCAGCATTTT
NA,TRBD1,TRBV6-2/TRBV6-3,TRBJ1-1,CASSTGQGQGATEAFF,TGTGCCAGCAGTACCGGACAGGGGCAGGGTGCCACTGAAGCTTTCTTT
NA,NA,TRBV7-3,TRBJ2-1,CASSRTGDSYNEQFF,TGTGCCAGCAGCCGAACAGGTGACTCATACAATGAGCAGTTCTTC
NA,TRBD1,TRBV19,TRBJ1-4,CASLPGQGYEKLFF,TGTGCCAGTTTACCGGGACAGGGGTATGAAAAACTGTTTTTT
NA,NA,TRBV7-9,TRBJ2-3,CASSLNTGGTDTQYF,TGTGCCAGCAGCTTAAATACAGGCGGCACAGATACGCAGTATTTT
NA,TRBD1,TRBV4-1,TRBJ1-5,CASSQDTGQGYQPQHF,TGCGCCAGCAGCCAAGATACGGGACAGGGTTATCAGCCCCAGCATTTT
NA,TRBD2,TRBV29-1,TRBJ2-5,CSVGSGGETQYF,TGCAGCGTGGGGAGCGGGGGGGAGACCCAGTACTTC
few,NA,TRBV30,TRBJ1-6,CAWSPGRMHNSPLHF,TGTGCCTGGAGCCCGGGACGTATGCATAATTCACCCCTCCACTTT
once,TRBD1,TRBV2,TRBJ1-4,CASIRGLNEKLFF,TGTGCCAGCATAAGGGGGCTTAATGAAAAACTGTTTTTT
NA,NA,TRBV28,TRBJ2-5,CASSMGLVILQETQYF,TGTGCCAGCAGTATGGGTTTGGTGATCCTTCAAGAGACCCAGTACTTC
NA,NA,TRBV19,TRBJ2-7,CASSRDAEHPAPYEQYF,TGTGCCAGTAGTAGGGACGCCGAACATCCCGCCCCCTACGAGCAGTACTTC
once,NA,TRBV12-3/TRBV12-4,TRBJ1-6,CASSFTGPPLHF,TGTGCCAGCAGTTTTACCGGACCACCCCTCCACTTT
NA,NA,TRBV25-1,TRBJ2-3,CASKLGNTDTQYF,TGTGCCAGCAAGCTAGGGAACACAGATACGCAGTATTTT
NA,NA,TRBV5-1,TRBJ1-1,CASSLEGWVTEAFF,TGCGCCAGCAGCTTGGAGGGTTGGGTCACTGAAGCTTTCTTT
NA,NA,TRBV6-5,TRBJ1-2,CASATLQGRTGGYTF,TGTGCCAGCGCGACTTTACAGGGTAGGACGGGAGGCTACACCTTC
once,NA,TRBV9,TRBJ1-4,CASSAPQFGAEKLFF,TGTGCCAGCAGCGCCCCCCAGTTCGGCGCTGAAAAACTGTTTTTT
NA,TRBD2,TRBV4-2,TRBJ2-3,CASSQAGLAGIGGTDTQYF,TGTGCCAGCAGCCAGGCGGGCCTAGCGGGAATCGGAGGCACAGATACGCAGTATTTT